This paragraph covers one T cell receptor (beta chain) sequence. The use of a sample-barcoded 5' primer and a J-beta primer mix characterized a second PCR of 7 to 11 cycles. From the 5' RACE reads, TCRdb called clonotypes with MiXCR, one entry per CDR3 protein. The sample records 600,000 to 850,000 distinct CDR3 sequences, roughly 41% being singletons. This sample stems from a study of blood T cells in healthy people across ages. The trim removed 0 bases at V and 3 bases at J, leaving 2 bases unmatched. Germline values: CDR1 LNHNV, CDR2 YYDKDF (reference sequence). CDR3 length: 14 residues. This sequence was found in a woman aged 55-70 years in good health. Sequenced input: blood. V is TRBV15 and J is TRBJ2-7; 7 nucleotides match TRBD1. Written as DNA, the CDR3 is TGTGCCACCAGCAGAGAGAGACAGGGCTACGAGCAGTACTTC. It is translated as CATSRERQGYEQYF.